The clone carrying this TCR beta chain was counted a few times. Its specificity is unknown. Different DNA sequences within this sample yield the same CDR3. This sample stems from a study of beta chain features in type 1 diabetes. Broader study findings: Across patients, naive, central memory and Treg TCRB repertoires exhibited apparently greater similarity than was observed across healthy donors. Type 1 diabetes patients had moderately but significantly shorter TCRB CDR3s in all four CD4+ subsets. Highly expressing activated T cells could be over-counted with a cDNA template.

What was sequenced were expressed TCRB transcripts, since all of the isolated RNA had been reverse transcribed. The protocol was immunoSEQ multiplex PCR, while the TCRdb copy is restricted to in-frame clones and leaves out a portion. The sample includes around 250,000 clones, 13% to 15% of them seen just once. With 6 bases removed from V and 7 bases from J, the gap between germline ends came to 10 bases. Germline assignment: CDR1 SNHLY and CDR2 FYNNEI. The CDR3 is 12 residues long. Sequencing was performed on naive CD4+ T cells from blood. This clonotype was sampled from a man aged 25-45 years with type 1 diabetes. V usage is TRBV2 and J usage is TRBJ2-1, with TRBD2 as a possible D gene (6 bases). The CDR3 DNA follows: TGTGCCAGCAGCGGTAGCGGAAATGAGCAGTTCTTC. It specifies CASSGSGNEQFF.